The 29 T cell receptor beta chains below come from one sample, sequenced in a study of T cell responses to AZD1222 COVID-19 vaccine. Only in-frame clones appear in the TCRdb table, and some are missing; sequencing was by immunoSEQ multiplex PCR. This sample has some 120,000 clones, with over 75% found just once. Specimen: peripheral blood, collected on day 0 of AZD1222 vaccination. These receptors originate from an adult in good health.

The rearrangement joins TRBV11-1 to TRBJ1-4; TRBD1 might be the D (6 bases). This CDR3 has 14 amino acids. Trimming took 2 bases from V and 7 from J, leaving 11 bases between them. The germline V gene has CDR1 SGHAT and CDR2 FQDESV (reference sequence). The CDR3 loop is CASSLWGRPEKLFF. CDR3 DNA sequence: TGTGCCAGCAGCTTATGGGGGCGTCCTGAAAAACTGTTTTTT.

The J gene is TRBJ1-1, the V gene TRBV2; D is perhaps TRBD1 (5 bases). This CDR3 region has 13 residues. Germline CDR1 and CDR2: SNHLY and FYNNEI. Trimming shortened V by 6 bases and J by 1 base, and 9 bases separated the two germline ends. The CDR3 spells CASRVGPNTEAFF. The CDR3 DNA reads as TGTGCCAGCAGGGTGGGACCGAACACTGAAGCTTTCTTT.

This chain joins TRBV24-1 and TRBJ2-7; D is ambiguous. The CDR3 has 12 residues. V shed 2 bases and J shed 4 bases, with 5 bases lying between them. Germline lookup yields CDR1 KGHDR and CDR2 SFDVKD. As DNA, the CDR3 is TGTGCCACCAGTGATTCCAGTTACGAGCAGTACTTC. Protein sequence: CATSDSSYEQYF.

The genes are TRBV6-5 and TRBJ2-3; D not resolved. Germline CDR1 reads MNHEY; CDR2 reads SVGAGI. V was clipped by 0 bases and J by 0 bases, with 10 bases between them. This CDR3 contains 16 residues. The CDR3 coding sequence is TGTGCCAGCAGTTACTCGATAGGATCTAGCACAGATACGCAGTATTTT. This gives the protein CASSYSIGSSTDTQYF.

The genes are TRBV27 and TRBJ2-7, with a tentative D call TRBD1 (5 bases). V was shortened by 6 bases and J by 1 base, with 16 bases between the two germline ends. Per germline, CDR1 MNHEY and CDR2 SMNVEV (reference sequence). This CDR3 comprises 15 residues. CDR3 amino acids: CASSRPGQGSYEQYF. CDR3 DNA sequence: TGTGCCAGCAGCCGGCCGGGCCAGGGTTCCTACGAGCAGTACTTC.

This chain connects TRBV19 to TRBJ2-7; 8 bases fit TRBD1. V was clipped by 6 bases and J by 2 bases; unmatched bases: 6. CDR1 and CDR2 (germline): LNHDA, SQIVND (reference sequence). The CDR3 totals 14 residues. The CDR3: CASRETGAAYEQYF. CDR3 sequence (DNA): TGTGCCAGTAGGGAGACAGGGGCCGCCTACGAGCAGTACTTC.

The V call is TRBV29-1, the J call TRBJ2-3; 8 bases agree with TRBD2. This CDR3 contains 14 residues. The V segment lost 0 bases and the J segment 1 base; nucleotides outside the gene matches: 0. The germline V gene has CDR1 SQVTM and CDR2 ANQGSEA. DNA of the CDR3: TGCAGCGTTGAAGAAGCGGGGGGCACAGATACGCAGTATTTT. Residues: CSVEEAGGTDTQYF.

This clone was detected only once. The CDR3 loop is CASSQGQAFSQPQHF. The CDR3 DNA reads as TGTGCCAGCAGCCAAGGGCAGGCATTTAGTCAGCCCCAGCATTTT. The chain couples TRBV3-1 (or the pseudogene TRBV3-2) to TRBJ1-5; D unresolved. CDR1 and CDR2 from the germline V gene are LGHDT and YNNKEL (reference sequence). This CDR3 spans 15 amino acids. Deletions cut 1 base from V and 6 bases from J, with 13 bases between.

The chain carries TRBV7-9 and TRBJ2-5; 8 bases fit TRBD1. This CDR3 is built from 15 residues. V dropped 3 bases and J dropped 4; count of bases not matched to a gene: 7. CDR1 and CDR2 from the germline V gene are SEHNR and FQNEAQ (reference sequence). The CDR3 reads CASSFRPGGGETQYF. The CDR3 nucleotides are TGTGCCAGCAGCTTTAGGCCAGGGGGCGGAGAGACCCAGTACTTC.

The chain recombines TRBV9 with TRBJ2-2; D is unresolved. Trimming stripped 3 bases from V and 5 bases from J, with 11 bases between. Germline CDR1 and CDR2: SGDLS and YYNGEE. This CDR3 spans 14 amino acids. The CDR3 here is CASSALSGTGELFF. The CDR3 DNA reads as TGTGCCAGCAGCGCCCTTTCCGGGACCGGGGAGCTGTTTTTT.

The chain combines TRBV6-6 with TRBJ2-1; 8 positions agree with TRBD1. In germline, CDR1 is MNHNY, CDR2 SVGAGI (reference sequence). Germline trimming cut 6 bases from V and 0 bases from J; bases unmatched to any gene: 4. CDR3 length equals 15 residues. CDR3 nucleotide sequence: TGTGCCAGCAGGAACGGACAGGGCTCCTACAATGAGCAGTTCTTC. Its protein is CASRNGQGSYNEQFF.

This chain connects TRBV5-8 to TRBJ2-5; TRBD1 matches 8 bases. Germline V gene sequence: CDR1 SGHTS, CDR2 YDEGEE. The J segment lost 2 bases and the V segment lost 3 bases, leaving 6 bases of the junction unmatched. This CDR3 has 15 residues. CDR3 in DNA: TGTGCCAGCAGCTCCCATGGGACAGGTCAAGAGACCCAGTACTTC. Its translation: CASSSHGTGQETQYF.

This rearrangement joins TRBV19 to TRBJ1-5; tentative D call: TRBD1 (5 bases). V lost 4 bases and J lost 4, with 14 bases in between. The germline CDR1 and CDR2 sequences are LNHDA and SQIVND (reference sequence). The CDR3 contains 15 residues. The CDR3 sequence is CASSKPFEGNQPQHF. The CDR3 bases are TGTGCCAGTAGTAAGCCTTTTGAGGGGAATCAGCCCCAGCATTTT.

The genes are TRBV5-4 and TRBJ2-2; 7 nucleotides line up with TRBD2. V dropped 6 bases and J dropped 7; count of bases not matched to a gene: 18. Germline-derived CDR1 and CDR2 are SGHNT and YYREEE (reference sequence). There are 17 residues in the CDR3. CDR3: CASNLGKREGMSGELFF. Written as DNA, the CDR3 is TGTGCCAGCAACCTAGGGAAGCGGGAAGGGATGAGCGGGGAGCTGTTTTTT.

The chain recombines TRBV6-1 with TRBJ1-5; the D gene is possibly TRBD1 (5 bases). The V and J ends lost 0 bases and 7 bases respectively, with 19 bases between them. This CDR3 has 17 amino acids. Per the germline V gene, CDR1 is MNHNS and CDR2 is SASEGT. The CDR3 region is CASSEAGLGGFGQPQHF. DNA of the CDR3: TGTGCCAGCAGTGAAGCGGGGTTGGGGGGGTTCGGACAGCCCCAGCATTTT.

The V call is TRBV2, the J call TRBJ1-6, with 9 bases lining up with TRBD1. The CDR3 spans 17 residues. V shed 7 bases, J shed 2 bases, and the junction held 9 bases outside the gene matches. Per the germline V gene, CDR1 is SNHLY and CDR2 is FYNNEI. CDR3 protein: CASTRGQGLAYNSPLHF. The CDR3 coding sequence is TGTGCCAGCACAAGAGGACAGGGGCTGGCCTATAATTCACCCCTCCACTTT.

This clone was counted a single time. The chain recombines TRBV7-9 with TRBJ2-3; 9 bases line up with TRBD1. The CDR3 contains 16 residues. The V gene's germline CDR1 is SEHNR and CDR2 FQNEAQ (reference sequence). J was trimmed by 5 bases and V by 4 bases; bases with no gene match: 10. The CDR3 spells CASSSRDRVFKDTQYF. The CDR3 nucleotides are TGTGCCAGCAGCTCCCGGGACAGGGTGTTTAAAGATACGCAGTATTTT.

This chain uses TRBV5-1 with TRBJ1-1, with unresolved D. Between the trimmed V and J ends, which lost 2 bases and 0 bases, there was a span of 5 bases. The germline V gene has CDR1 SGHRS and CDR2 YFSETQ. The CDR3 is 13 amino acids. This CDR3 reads CASSLQMNTEAFF. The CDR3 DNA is TGCGCCAGCAGCTTACAAATGAACACTGAAGCTTTCTTT.

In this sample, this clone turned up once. The CDR3 spells CASEGGEQFF. The CDR3 nucleotides are TGTGCCAGCGAGGGGGGTGAGCAGTTCTTC. The rearrangement uses TRBV28 and TRBJ2-1, with D perhaps TRBD1 or TRBD2 (6 bases each). The V end lost 8 bases, the J end lost 9 bases, and 8 bases lay between the germline ends. This CDR3 has 10 residues. The germline gives CDR1 MDHEN, CDR2 SYDVKM.

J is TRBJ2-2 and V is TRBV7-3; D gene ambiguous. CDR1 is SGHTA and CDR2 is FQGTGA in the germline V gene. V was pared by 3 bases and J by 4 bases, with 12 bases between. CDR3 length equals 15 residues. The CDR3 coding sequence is TGTGCCAGCAGCTTGGGCAGCCACGGCACCGGGGAGCTGTTTTTT. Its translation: CASSLGSHGTGELFF.

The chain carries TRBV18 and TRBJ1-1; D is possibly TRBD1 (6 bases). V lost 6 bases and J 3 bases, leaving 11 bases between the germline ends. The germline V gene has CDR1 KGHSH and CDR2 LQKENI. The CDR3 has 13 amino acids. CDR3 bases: TGTGCCAGCTCCCCTAACAGGGACACTGAAGCTTTCTTT. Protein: CASSPNRDTEAFF.

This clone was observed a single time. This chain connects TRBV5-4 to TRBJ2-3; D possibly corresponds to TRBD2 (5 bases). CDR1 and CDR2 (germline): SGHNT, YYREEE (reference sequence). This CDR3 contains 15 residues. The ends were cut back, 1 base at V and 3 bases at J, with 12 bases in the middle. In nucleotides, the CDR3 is TGTGCCAGCAGCTTGACGAGCGGTAGGACAGATACGCAGTATTTT. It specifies CASSLTSGRTDTQYF. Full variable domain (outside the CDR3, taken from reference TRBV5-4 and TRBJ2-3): ETGVTQSPTHLIKTRGQQVTLRCSSQSGHNTVSWYQQALGQGPQFIFQYYREEENGRGNFPPRFSGLQFPNYSSELNVNALELDDSALYLCASSLTSGRTDTQYFGPGTRLTVL.

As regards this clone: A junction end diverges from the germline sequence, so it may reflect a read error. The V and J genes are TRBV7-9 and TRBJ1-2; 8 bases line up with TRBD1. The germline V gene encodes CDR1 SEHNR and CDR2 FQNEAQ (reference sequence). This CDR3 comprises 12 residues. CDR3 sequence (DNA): TGTGCCAGCAGCCAAGACAGGGGCCGCCAGGGATTC. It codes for CASSQDRGRQGF. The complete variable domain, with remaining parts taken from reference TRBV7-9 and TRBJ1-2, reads DTGVSQNPRHKITKRGQNVTFRCDPISEHNRLYWYRQTLGQGPEFLTYFQNEAQLEKSRLLSDRFSAERPKGSFSTLEIQRTEQGDSAMYLCASSQDRGRQGFGSGTRLTVV.

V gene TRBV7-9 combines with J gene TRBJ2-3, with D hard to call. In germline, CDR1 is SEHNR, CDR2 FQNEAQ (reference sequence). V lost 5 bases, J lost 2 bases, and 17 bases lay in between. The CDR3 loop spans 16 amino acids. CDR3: CASSLTLGGPTDTQYF. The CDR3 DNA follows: TGTGCCAGCAGCCTTACCCTGGGTGGGCCCACAGATACGCAGTATTTT.

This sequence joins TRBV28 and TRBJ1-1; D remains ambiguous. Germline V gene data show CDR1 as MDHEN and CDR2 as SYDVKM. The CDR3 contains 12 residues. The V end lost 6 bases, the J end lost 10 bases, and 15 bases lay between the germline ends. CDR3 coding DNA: TGTGCCAGCAGCCCCAGGAAGGCCTTAGCTTTCTTT. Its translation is CASSPRKALAFF.

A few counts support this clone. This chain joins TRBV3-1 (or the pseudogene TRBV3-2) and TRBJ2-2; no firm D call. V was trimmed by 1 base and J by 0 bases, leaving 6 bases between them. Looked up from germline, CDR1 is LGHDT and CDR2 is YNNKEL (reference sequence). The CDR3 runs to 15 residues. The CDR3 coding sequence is TGTGCCAGCAGCCAAGTTCGCCCGAACACCGGGGAGCTGTTTTTT. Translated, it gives CASSQVRPNTGELFF.

The CDR3 DNA is TGTGCCAGCAGTATTTATGGCGGGGTTGGGGCTGAAGCTTTCTTT. Amino acid sequence: CASSIYGGVGAEAFF. The chain combines TRBV6-5 with TRBJ1-1; D is unresolved. The germline CDR1 and CDR2 sequences are MNHEY and SVGAGI. CDR3 length equals 15 residues. V was pared by 5 bases and J by 6 bases, with 19 bases between.

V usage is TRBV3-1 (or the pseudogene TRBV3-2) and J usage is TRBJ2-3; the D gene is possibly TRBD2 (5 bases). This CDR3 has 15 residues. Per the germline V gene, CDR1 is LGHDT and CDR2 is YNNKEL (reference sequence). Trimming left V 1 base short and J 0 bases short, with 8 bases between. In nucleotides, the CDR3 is TGTGCCAGCAGCCAAGCGCAGCGGAGCACAGATACGCAGTATTTT. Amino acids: CASSQAQRSTDTQYF.

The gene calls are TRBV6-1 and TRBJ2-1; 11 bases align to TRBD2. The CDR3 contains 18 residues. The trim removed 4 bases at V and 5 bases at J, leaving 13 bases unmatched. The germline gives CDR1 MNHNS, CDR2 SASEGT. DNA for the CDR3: TGTGCCAGCAGTGCTTTATCGTCGACTAGCGGGGCCCACAATGAGCAGTTCTTC. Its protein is CASSALSSTSGAHNEQFF.